The 3 T cell receptor beta chains below come from one sample, sequenced in a study of T cell responses to AZD1222 COVID-19 vaccine. Clones were sequenced by immunoSEQ multiplex PCR, and TCRdb holds only the in-frame ones, with some missing. The repertoire includes some 120,000 clones, over 75% of them detected once, and about 1.2% sits in the top ten. The material was peripheral blood, obtained on day 0 of AZD1222 vaccination. The receptors were gathered from an adult in good health.

The V call is TRBV6-1, the J call TRBJ1-5; D is perhaps TRBD1 (5 bases). CDR3 length: 15 residues. Trimming left V 2 bases short and J 4 bases short, with 12 bases between. Germline assignment: CDR1 MNHNS and CDR2 SASEGT. This CDR3 is CASSELGDRNQPQHF. The CDR3 DNA sequence: TGTGCCAGCAGTGAATTGGGGGACCGGAATCAGCCCCAGCATTTT.

The chain recombines TRBV9 with TRBJ2-2, with no clear D. Germline V gene lookup returns CDR1 SGDLS and CDR2 YYNGEE. Trimming stripped 0 bases from V and 3 bases from J, with 9 bases between. The CDR3 extends over 15 amino acids. Written as DNA, the CDR3 is TGTGCCAGCAGCGTAGATCGGAGCTACACCGGGGAGCTGTTTTTT. This translates into CASSVDRSYTGELFF.

This chain uses TRBV3-1 (or the pseudogene TRBV3-2) with TRBJ1-5; D not resolved. This CDR3 is 14 amino acids long. V lost 4 bases, J lost 4 bases, and 11 bases lay in between. CDR1 and CDR2 (germline): LGHDT, YNNKEL (reference sequence). The chain's CDR3 is CASSRRKGNQPQHF. CDR3 nucleotides: TGTGCCAGCAGCCGCCGCAAGGGTAATCAGCCCCAGCATTTT.